The T cell receptor (beta chain) under discussion was sequenced for a study of blood T cell repertoires in COVID-19. Across the whole study: The analysed material was cDNA or gDNA that came from T cells, B-cell-depleted T cells, or PBMCs.

Participants, about 18 to 100 years old, spanned approximately 26 US areas. Participants' own reports of clinical history determined their cohort assignment. In the source study's methods: Amplification of reference gene primers was used by the study to estimate nucleated cell counts. TCRdb keeps only in-frame clones here, not all; method: immunoSEQ multiplex PCR. From that table come the V and J calls and clone size; the DNA was used to work out D and trimming. The sample shows 240,000 or so clones, about 89% of them seen only once. V lost 4 bases and J lost 1, with 10 bases in between. CDR1 and CDR2 from the germline V gene are KGHSH and LQKENI. There are 14 residues in the CDR3.

Material: PBMCs or T cells enriched from blood (not recorded which). The source of this sequence is a man in his forties who had recovered from COVID-19. The V gene is TRBV18, the J gene TRBJ1-1; D not resolved. CDR3 nucleotide sequence: TGTGCCAGCTCACGACCCGTTAAGAACACTGAAGCTTTCTTT. It encodes CASSRPVKNTEAFF.